The clone carrying this T cell receptor beta chain came up a few times. The data are from a study of patients and donors after allogeneic stem cell transplantation. TCRdb itself ran the RT-PCR reads through MiXCR, one entry per CDR3 protein. This sample carries about 110,000 distinct CDR3 sequences, approximately 35% of them seen once, and the ten largest clones take around 27%. V dropped 5 bases and J dropped 5; count of bases not matched to a gene: 20. Per germline, CDR1 SGHVS and CDR2 FQNEAQ. The CDR3 runs 18 residues. The sequenced sample was blood, either unsorted or a sorted T cell fraction (not recorded which). The V call is TRBV7-8, the J call TRBJ1-2; 7 positions agree with TRBD1. This TCR was recovered from a human donor who was either an allogeneic HSCT recipient or a stem cell or donor lymphocyte infusion donor (not recorded which). It is not recorded whose cells these are; they may come from a transplant donor. This chain's CDR3 is CASSPQAPGQRNLYGYTF. CDR3 nucleotide sequence: TGTGCCAGCAGCCCCCAAGCTCCGGGACAGCGAAATCTATATGGCTACACCTTC.